This T cell receptor beta chain was identified during a study of molecular identifiers for immune sequencing clone quantification. Overall study results and limits: More than 99% of effector molecules, versus under 1% of naive-cell molecules, belonged to clones above 20 RNA copies. Highly expanded clones may be undercounted when identical TCR molecules share barcodes.

Via MiXCR, TCRdb re-called the PCR reads, giving one row per CDR3 protein. The sample lists approximately 40,000 distinct CDR3 sequences; around 18% were seen once. A few counts support this clonotype. As yet, its antigen is unknown. Using a CD8+CD4-CCR7+CD45RA+ phenotype, naive CD8 T cells were sorted. V was pared by 2 bases and J by 6 bases, with 8 bases between. The CDR3 sequence is 13 residues long. Germline values: CDR1 KGHSH, CDR2 LQKENI. This sequence was found in a human donor in good health. Some libraries in this study had Jurkat cell RNA spiked in. The sequencing sample was made of naive CD8+ T cells from blood, with Jurkat cell RNA spiked in. The sample's subset: FACS-sorted CD8+CD4-CCR7+CD45RA+ naive T cells. V is TRBV18 and J is TRBJ2-1; D may correspond to TRBD1 or TRBD2 (6 bases each). The CDR3 loop reads CASSPWGANEQFF. CDR3 bases: TGTGCCAGCTCACCATGGGGGGCCAATGAGCAGTTCTTC.